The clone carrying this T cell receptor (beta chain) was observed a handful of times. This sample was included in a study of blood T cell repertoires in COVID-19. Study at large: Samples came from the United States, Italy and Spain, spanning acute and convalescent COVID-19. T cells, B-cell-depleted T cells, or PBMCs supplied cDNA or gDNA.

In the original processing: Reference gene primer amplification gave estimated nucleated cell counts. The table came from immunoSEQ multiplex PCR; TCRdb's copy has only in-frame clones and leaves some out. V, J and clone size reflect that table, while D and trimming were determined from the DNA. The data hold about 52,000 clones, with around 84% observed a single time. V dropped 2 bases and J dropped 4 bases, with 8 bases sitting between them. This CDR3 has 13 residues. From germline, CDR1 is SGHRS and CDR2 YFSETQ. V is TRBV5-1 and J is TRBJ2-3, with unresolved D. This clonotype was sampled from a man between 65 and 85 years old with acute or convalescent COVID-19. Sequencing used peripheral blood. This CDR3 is CASSLNSPDTQYF. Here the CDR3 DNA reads TGCGCCAGCAGCTTAAATTCTCCAGATACGCAGTATTTT.